This passage covers 15 T cell receptor beta chains from one sample sequenced in a study of pediatric ulcerative colitis. This table comes from immunoSEQ multiplex PCR, and its TCRdb copy is limited to in-frame clones, with some not included. The sample lists around 18,000 clones, roughly 74% occurring once. During colonoscopy, one to two rectal pinch biopsies were collected. The sequenced sample was gut tissue. The receptors were gathered from a boy aged 5 to 17 with moderate ulcerative colitis.

The V gene is TRBV19, the J gene TRBJ1-5; D may be TRBD1 (5 bases). Looked up from germline, CDR1 is LNHDA and CDR2 is SQIVND (reference sequence). This CDR3 spans 15 amino acids. V lost 3 bases to trimming and J lost 0 bases, with 9 bases between them. The CDR3 bases are TGTGCCAGTAGTATCGGGGGGGATAGCAATCAGCCCCAGCATTTT. This translates into CASSIGGDSNQPQHF.

This chain connects TRBV29-1 to TRBJ2-7, with a weak D call TRBD2 (6 bases). The CDR3 consists of 14 residues. Germline CDR1 is SQVTM and CDR2 is ANQGSEA. V was clipped by 5 bases and J by 6 bases, with 20 bases between them. The CDR3 nucleotides read TGCAGCGTTAGAGGAGGGCAGGGAATCGGCGAGCAGTACTTC. This codes for CSVRGGQGIGEQYF.

The chain uses TRBV5-1 and TRBJ2-1; D possibly corresponds to TRBD2 (6 bases). Trimming removed 7 bases at V and 3 bases at J, with 14 bases between. Germline CDR1 and CDR2: SGHRS and YFSETQ. This CDR3 spans 14 amino acids. The chain's CDR3 is CASGPTGSYNEQFF. The CDR3 region has the DNA TGCGCCAGCGGTCCTACCGGGAGCTACAATGAGCAGTTCTTC.

This chain links TRBV5-4 with TRBJ2-7, with D possibly TRBD1 on 6 matching bases. V was pared by 2 bases and J by 4 bases, with 10 bases between. The length of the CDR3 is 13 residues. Germline assignment: CDR1 SGHNT and CDR2 YYREEE (reference sequence). CDR3: CASSLQGLYEQYF. The CDR3 DNA follows: TGTGCCAGCAGCTTACAGGGTTTGTACGAGCAGTACTTC.

The chain links TRBV9 to TRBJ2-5; D ambiguous. Near its end, the DNA agrees better with TRBJ2-7, so the J call may be wrong. This CDR3 is 14 amino acids long. The V gene's germline CDR1 is SGDLS and CDR2 YYNGEE. CDR3 nucleotides: TGTGCCAGCAGCGTAGCGGTGAGCTCCTACGAGCAGTACTTC. The encoded protein is CASSVAVSSYEQYF.

V and J are TRBV7-3 and TRBJ2-1; D might be TRBD2 (6 bases). V lost 2 bases, J lost 6 bases, and 17 bases lay in between. The CDR3 length is 16 residues. Germline V lookup: CDR1 SGHTA, CDR2 FQGTGA. CDR3 in amino acids: CASSLGPGGPGNEQFF. The CDR3 DNA sequence: TGTGCCAGCAGCTTAGGGCCCGGGGGTCCGGGCAATGAGCAGTTCTTC. The variable domain in full, with the rest retrieved from reference TRBV7-3 and TRBJ2-1, is GAGVSQTPSNKVTEKGKYVELRCDPISGHTALYWYRQSLGQGPEFLIYFQGTGAADDSGLPNDRFFAVRPEGSVSTLKIQRTERGDSAVYLCASSLGPGGPGNEQFFGPGTRLTVL.

The rearrangement links TRBV30 to TRBJ2-1; TRBD2 is a possible D gene (6 bases). The CDR3 has 13 residues. Germline V CDR1 and CDR2: GTSNPN, SVGIG (reference sequence). The V end lost 0 bases, the J end lost 10 bases, and 13 bases lay between the germline ends. The CDR3 region has the DNA TGTGCCTGGAGTGTCGACCTAGCGCGGGAGCAGTTCTTC. Encoded protein: CAWSVDLAREQFF.

The rearrangement uses TRBV18 and TRBJ2-7; a weak D match, TRBD2 (5 bases). CDR1 KGHSH and CDR2 LQKENI come from the germline V gene. The CDR3 contains 13 residues. V was clipped by 1 base and J by 3 bases, with 7 bases between them. The CDR3 protein is CASSPRRGYEQYF. DNA of the CDR3: TGTGCCAGCTCACCACGCCGGGGCTACGAGCAGTACTTC.

This clone came up a few times. The J gene is TRBJ1-1, the V gene TRBV11-2; D call uncertain. The CDR3 length is 13 residues. Trimming pared 5 bases from V and 0 bases from J, leaving 7 bases between. Germline V lookup: CDR1 SGHAT, CDR2 FQNNGV. CDR3: CASSLHMNTEAFF. Here the CDR3 DNA reads TGTGCCAGCAGCCTACATATGAACACTGAAGCTTTCTTT.

The rearrangement joins TRBV4-1 to TRBJ2-7; D not resolved. This CDR3 region has 14 residues. CDR1 is MGHRA, CDR2 YSYEKL, per germline. Trimming pared 6 bases from V and 2 bases from J, leaving 14 bases between. The CDR3 protein is CASSSDRSPYEQYF. CDR3 DNA: TGCGCCAGCAGTTCGGACCGATCACCCTACGAGCAGTACTTC.

The chain uses TRBV7-3 and TRBJ2-2; 7 bases are a match to TRBD1. Unmatched junction bases numbered 1, after V lost 4 bases and J lost 5 bases. Germline V gives CDR1 SGHTA, CDR2 FQGTGA. This CDR3 has 13 amino acids. The CDR3 protein is CASSSGQTGELFF. The CDR3 DNA reads as TGTGCCAGCAGCTCGGGACAGACCGGGGAGCTGTTTTTT.

This chain joins TRBV5-4 and TRBJ2-5; 12 bases are shared with TRBD2. This CDR3 has 15 amino acids. The V segment lost 4 bases and the J segment 6 bases; nucleotides outside the gene matches: 7. Germline CDR1 reads SGHNT; CDR2 reads YYREEE (reference sequence). CDR3: CASSPWTSGAQTQYF. CDR3 in DNA: TGTGCCAGCAGCCCCTGGACTAGCGGGGCGCAGACCCAGTACTTC.

The chain employs TRBV27 and TRBJ1-1; D gene uncertain. The CDR3 length is 13 residues. V lost 0 bases and J lost 6, with 8 bases in between. Germline CDR1 reads MNHEY; CDR2 reads SMNVEV (reference sequence). CDR3 sequence reads: CASSLSSGAEAFF. CDR3 nucleotide sequence: TGTGCCAGCAGTTTATCTAGTGGCGCTGAAGCTTTCTTT.

For this clone: This specimen includes other DNA sequences encoding the same CDR3. The chain recombines TRBV9 with TRBJ2-3, with TRBD1 identical over 7 bases. V lost 0 bases and J lost 0; bases outside the gene matches: 4. CDR3 length equals 16 residues. In germline, CDR1 is SGDLS, CDR2 YYNGEE. CDR3 region: CASSVGQGSSTDTQYF. The CDR3 region has the DNA TGTGCCAGCAGCGTAGGACAGGGATCTAGCACAGATACGCAGTATTTT.

The chain carries TRBV19 and TRBJ2-7; TRBD2 agrees at 12 bases. J lost 0 bases, V lost 5 bases, and 8 bases had no gene match. Germline CDR1 LNHDA, CDR2 SQIVND (reference sequence). This CDR3 is built from 17 residues. The CDR3 DNA is TGTGCCAGTAGTCGGACTAGCGGGGCTTTGAGCTCCTACGAGCAGTACTTC. Protein product: CASSRTSGALSSYEQYF.